Given below is one TCR beta chain in context. This entry comes from a study of CD8 T cells in Susac syndrome. CD8+ and CD4+ T cells from blood underwent TCR beta sequencing. Isolation of CD8+ and CD4+ T cells was performed negatively, whereas enrichment of TEMRA cells was done by FACS. Germline V gene data show CDR1 as MGHRA and CDR2 as YSYEKL. V lost 1 base to trimming and J lost 1 base, with 7 bases between them. There are 14 residues in the CDR3. Reverse transcription of roughly 0.5 to 1 ug RNA used random hexamers. Coverage of TCR beta CDR3 amplification by immunoSEQ multiplex PCR extended to 54 Vbeta and 13 Jbeta. TCRdb redid the calling of the immunoSEQ multiplex PCR reads with MiXCR, one entry per CDR3 protein. The sample holds some 180,000 distinct CDR3 sequences, 90% to 95% seen once.

This chain links TRBV4-1 with TRBJ2-5; a possible D gene is TRBD2 (6 bases). The sample consisted of CD4+ T cells from PBMCs. The sequence derives from a human donor with Susac syndrome. The CDR3 spells CASSQGRVQETQYF. The CDR3 region has the DNA TGCGCCAGCAGCCAAGGGAGGGTCCAAGAGACCCAGTACTTC.